One and the same sample provided the 10 T cell receptor beta chains below, sequenced in a study of neoadjuvant nivolumab and ipilimumab in lung cancer. Repertoires were generated with immunoSEQ multiplex PCR, while TCRdb's copy carries only in-frame clones and drops some. The sample holds approximately 30,000 clones, less than 95% seen once. Specimen: peripheral blood, collected after neoadjuvant nivolumab, alone or with ipilimumab, at or shortly before surgery. These receptors originate from an adult with non-small cell lung cancer.

This chain uses TRBV11-2 with TRBJ2-1, with D possibly being TRBD2 (5 bases). Per the germline V gene, CDR1 is SGHAT and CDR2 is FQNNGV. Trimming left V 5 bases short and J 2 bases short, with 7 bases between. CDR3 length: 13 residues. DNA of the CDR3: TGTGCCAGCAGCCGGGGTCCCTACAATGAGCAGTTCTTC. Translated, it gives CASSRGPYNEQFF.

V usage is TRBV18 and J usage is TRBJ1-4; no clear D. Trimming removed 1 base from V and 8 bases from J, with 5 bases in between. This CDR3 contains 12 residues. Germline-derived CDR1 and CDR2 are KGHSH and LQKENI. The CDR3 spells CASSPREEKLFF. Here the CDR3 DNA reads TGTGCCAGCTCACCACGGGAAGAAAAACTGTTTTTT.

This chain joins TRBV6-9 and TRBJ1-3; TRBD1 matches 7 bases. The CDR3 loop spans 14 amino acids. J lost 4 bases, V lost 11 bases, and 11 bases had no gene match. Germline V lookup: CDR1 MNHGY, CDR2 SVAAGI. CDR3 residues: CAGDRPTCGNTIYF. DNA of the CDR3: TGTGCCGGGGACAGACCTACTTGCGGAAACACCATATATTTT.

The chain has TRBV5-1 and TRBJ2-2, with a tentative D call TRBD1 (5 bases). V lost 4 bases, J lost 2 bases, and 15 bases lay in between. Per germline, CDR1 SGHRS and CDR2 YFSETQ. CDR3 length equals 16 residues. The CDR3 loop reads CASSPSRTINTGELFF. The CDR3 nucleotides are TGCGCCAGCAGCCCAAGCCGGACAATCAACACCGGGGAGCTGTTTTTT.

The chain joins TRBV7-9 to TRBJ1-6; D might be TRBD1 (5 bases). This CDR3 comprises 15 residues. The V and J ends lost 6 bases and 7 bases respectively, with 16 bases between them. Per germline, CDR1 SEHNR and CDR2 FQNEAQ (reference sequence). CDR3 sequence: CASRRSGTANSPLHF. DNA for the CDR3: TGTGCCAGCAGGCGGAGCGGGACGGCGAATTCACCCCTCCACTTT.

The chain links TRBV11-1 to TRBJ2-2; TRBD1 matches 9 bases. Germline CDR1 and CDR2: SGHAT and FQDESV (reference sequence). The CDR3 loop spans 15 amino acids. The J segment lost 4 bases and the V segment lost 6 bases, leaving 6 bases of the junction unmatched. The CDR3 spells CASRRGDRATGELFF. In nucleotides, the CDR3 is TGTGCCAGCAGGCGCGGGGACAGGGCCACCGGGGAGCTGTTTTTT.

For this clone: The junction shows a germline mismatch at one end, possibly a read error. The rearrangement uses TRBV9 and TRBJ2-1; tentative D call: TRBD2 (7 bases). CDR3 length: 16 amino acids. Germline-derived CDR1 and CDR2 are SGDLS and YYNGEE. CDR3 sequence reads: CASTVGGGSSYNEQFF. The CDR3 region has the DNA TGTGCCAGCACCGTAGGGGGGGGGAGCTCCTACAATGAGCAGTTCTTC.

This chain connects TRBV5-4 to TRBJ1-1; a weak D match, TRBD1 (6 bases). This CDR3 is 15 amino acids long. V was cut by 4 bases and J by 5 bases, with 18 bases left in between. The germline CDR1 and CDR2 sequences are SGHNT and YYREEE (reference sequence). The CDR3 region is CASSLQTGVGTEAFF. CDR3 nucleotides: TGTGCCAGCAGCCTTCAGACAGGCGTAGGGACTGAAGCTTTCTTT.

This clone was picked up one time. In DNA form, the CDR3 reads TGTGCCAGCAGCTCCGGTGCGGGGGGCGTGGCAGATACGCAGTATTTT. Amino acid sequence: CASSSGAGGVADTQYF. The chain links TRBV7-3 to TRBJ2-3; TRBD2 matches at 8 bases. CDR3 size: 16 residues. CDR1 is SGHTA and CDR2 is FQGTGA in the germline V gene. V shed 4 bases and J 4 bases; nucleotides not matched to a gene: 10. Full variable domain (missing parts from reference TRBV7-3 and TRBJ2-3): GAGVSQTPSNKVTEKGKYVELRCDPISGHTALYWYRQSLGQGPEFLIYFQGTGAADDSGLPNDRFFAVRPEGSVSTLKIQRTERGDSAVYLCASSSGAGGVADTQYFGPGTRLTVL.

This sequence joins TRBV27 and TRBJ2-3; perhaps TRBD1 as D (5 bases). V lost 6 bases and J 4 bases, leaving 8 bases between the germline ends. CDR1 is MNHEY, CDR2 SMNVEV, per germline (reference sequence). This CDR3 has 12 amino acids. The CDR3 DNA is TGTGCCAGCAGCCCAGGGTCAGATACGCAGTATTTT. Its protein is CASSPGSDTQYF.